A single sample gave rise to the 16 T cell receptor beta chains below, sequenced in a study of blood T cells in healthy people across ages. Combining a sample-barcoded 5' primer with a J-beta primer mix, a second PCR ran for roughly 6 to 12 cycles. Using its own MiXCR run on the 5' RACE reads, TCRdb lists one record per CDR3 protein. Among approximately 810,000 distinct CDR3 sequences listed, 36% were seen once. Material: blood. The source is a man between 18 and 35 years old in good health.

This clonotype showed up just a few times. The chain employs TRBV29-1 and TRBJ1-2, with D possibly matching TRBD1 (5 bases). V gave up 7 bases and J gave up 3 bases, with 18 bases separating them. The germline V gene has CDR1 SQVTM and CDR2 ANQGSEA. The CDR3 is 14 residues long. In DNA form, the CDR3 reads TGCAGCGCCCGACAAGGGGAGGACCACTATGGCTACACCTTC. Translated, it gives CSARQGEDHYGYTF.

CDR3 in DNA: TGCGCCAGCAGCCAAGCCCAAGGGGGTTGTGGCGACAACACTGAAGCTTTCTTT. Translated, it gives CASSQAQGGCGDNTEAFF. The chain is built from TRBV4-1 and TRBJ1-1, with D perhaps matching TRBD1 (6 bases). The germline V gene has CDR1 MGHRA and CDR2 YSYEKL. The length of the CDR3 is 18 residues. V lost 1 base and J lost 2, with 20 bases in between.

This clonotype was counted between two and nine times. This chain links TRBV4-1 with TRBJ2-3; a weak D match, TRBD2 (5 bases). Trimming removed 0 bases at V and 1 base at J, with 8 bases between. The V gene's germline CDR1 is MGHRA and CDR2 YSYEKL. CDR3 length: 15 amino acids. The CDR3 DNA sequence: TGCGCCAGCAGCCAAGAAGCGGTTGGCACAGATACGCAGTATTTT. Translating it yields CASSQEAVGTDTQYF.

CDR3 residues: CASSRGTGGSYNEQFF. Written as DNA, the CDR3 is TGTGCCAGCAGCAGAGGGACAGGGGGTTCCTACAATGAGCAGTTCTTC. The chain employs TRBV13 and TRBJ2-1, with 11 bases aligning to TRBD1. The length of the CDR3 is 16 residues. After removal of 5 bases from V and 1 base from J, the junction contained 4 bases not matched to a gene. Germline V gene sequence: CDR1 PRHDT, CDR2 FYEKMQ (reference sequence).

This chain uses TRBV3-1 with TRBJ2-2; a weak D match, TRBD2 (5 bases). CDR1 is LGHDT, CDR2 YNNKEL, per germline (reference sequence). Trimming removed 6 bases at V and 4 bases at J, with 18 bases between. The CDR3 is 16 amino acids. The CDR3 reads CASRRGHLASTGELFF. CDR3 nucleotide sequence: TGTGCCAGCAGACGAGGGCACCTAGCAAGCACCGGGGAGCTGTTTTTT. Complete variable domain (other parts from reference TRBV3-1 and TRBJ2-2): DTAVSQTPKYLVTQMGNDKSIKCEQNLGHDTMYWYKQDSKKFLKIMFSYNNKELIINETVPNRFSPKSPDKAHLNLHINSLELGDSAVYFCASRRGHLASTGELFFGEGSRLTVL.

The sample holds a few counts of this clonotype. The chain recombines TRBV14 with TRBJ1-1; 7 positions match TRBD1. This CDR3 spans 14 amino acids. Germline loops: CDR1 SGHDN, CDR2 FVKESK. J was trimmed by 4 bases and V by 0 bases; bases with no gene match: 2. The chain's CDR3 is CASSQDGTVTEAFF. The CDR3 bases are TGTGCCAGCAGCCAAGATGGGACAGTCACTGAAGCTTTCTTT. Full variable domain (outside the CDR3, taken from reference TRBV14 and TRBJ1-1): EAGVTQFPSHSVIEKGQTVTLRCDPISGHDNLYWYRRVMGKEIKFLLHFVKESKQDESGMPNNRFLAERTGGTYSTLKVQPAELEDSGVYFCASSQDGTVTEAFFGQGTRLTVV.

The gene calls are TRBV4-2 and TRBJ2-5, with 10 bases aligning to TRBD2. The germline V gene encodes CDR1 LGHNA and CDR2 YNFKEQ. CDR3 length: 16 residues. V shed 0 bases, J shed 2 bases, and the junction held 3 bases outside the gene matches. The CDR3 DNA reads TGTGCCAGCAGCCAAGAACTAGCGGGGAGTCAAGAGACCCAGTACTTC. Translated, it gives CASSQELAGSQETQYF.

This clonotype was observed at least ten times. V gene TRBV12-3 or TRBV12-4 combines with J gene TRBJ1-2; D not certain. V lost 3 bases, J lost 4 bases, and 6 bases lay in between. CDR3 length equals 12 residues. The CDR3: CASSFEGYGYTF. The CDR3 DNA reads as TGTGCCAGCAGTTTCGAGGGCTATGGCTACACCTTC.

With regard to this clonotype: A much larger clonotype is one base distant, so this may be a read error. The chain recombines TRBV6-5 with TRBJ2-5; possible D gene TRBD2, 6 bases. TRBJ2-1 matches the DNA end more closely, so the J call is doubtful. CDR1 and CDR2 from the germline V gene are MNHEY and SVGAGI. The length of the CDR3 is 15 residues. CDR3: CASSYGTSTQETQFF. The CDR3 nucleotides read TGTGCCAGCAGTTACGGTACTAGCACCCAAGAGACCCAGTTCTTC.

The rearrangement joins TRBV6-6 to TRBJ1-6; no definite D call. V lost 1 base and J 11 bases, leaving 15 bases between the germline ends. The CDR3 has 15 amino acids. From germline, CDR1 is MNHNY and CDR2 SVGAGI (reference sequence). CDR3 sequence: CASSYFEMAKTPLHF. The CDR3 DNA is TGTGCCAGCAGTTACTTTGAAATGGCCAAGACACCCCTCCACTTT.

This clonotype was seen a handful of times. The rearrangement uses TRBV5-5 and TRBJ1-2, with D perhaps matching TRBD1 (5 bases). The length of the CDR3 is 13 residues. V dropped 1 base and J dropped 6 bases, with 10 bases sitting between them. Germline V gives CDR1 SGHKS, CDR2 YYEKEE (reference sequence). The CDR3 coding sequence is TGTGCCAGCAGCTTGTCAGGGAGGGATGGCTACACCTTC. Its protein product is CASSLSGRDGYTF.

About this clonotype: With a much larger clone just one base away, this may be a read error. V is TRBV28 and J is TRBJ2-7; unclear D gene. The CDR3 is 13 amino acids. The ends were cut back, 5 bases at V and 2 bases at J, with 10 bases in the middle. In germline, CDR1 is MDHEN, CDR2 SYDVKM. The CDR3 nucleotides read TGTGCCAGCAGTGCCCCCTTTACCTACGAGCAGTACTTC. Translation gives CASSAPFTYEQYF.

This chain uses TRBV29-1 with TRBJ2-7, with D perhaps matching TRBD1 or TRBD2 (5 bases each). The last part of the DNA fits TRBJ2-5 better; the J call may be wrong. CDR1 is SQVTM, CDR2 ANQGSEA, per germline. The CDR3 contains 14 residues. The CDR3 is CSVGAGTIQETQYF. The CDR3 DNA sequence: TGCAGCGTTGGGGCAGGGACGATACAAGAGACCCAGTACTTC.

The chain has TRBV4-3 and TRBJ1-4, with 10 bases that match TRBD1. Germline V CDR1 and CDR2: LGHNA, YSLEER. With V trimmed by 0 bases and J by 4 bases, 14 bases remained unmatched. The CDR3 covers 20 residues. The CDR3 reads CASSQDLAGQGRSSNEKLFF. The CDR3 region has the DNA TGCGCCAGCAGCCAAGATCTCGCGGGACAGGGGCGCTCAAGTAATGAAAAACTGTTTTTT.

At least ten counts were recorded for this clonotype. The V gene is TRBV20-1, the J gene TRBJ2-7; no firm D call. Trimming removed 0 bases at V and 0 bases at J, with 15 bases between. CDR3 length equals 16 residues. The germline gives CDR1 DFQATT, CDR2 SNEGSKA (reference sequence). The CDR3 protein is CSARDPQGLPSYEQYF. CDR3 DNA sequence: TGCAGTGCTAGAGATCCACAAGGCCTCCCCTCCTACGAGCAGTACTTC.

This clonotype was counted at least ten times. The chain links TRBV12-3 or TRBV12-4 to TRBJ2-3; TRBD2 agrees at 7 bases. CDR3 length: 15 residues. Trimming removed 3 bases from V and 1 base from J; junction bases left unmatched: 4. The chain's CDR3 is CASSFWGGGTDTQYF. CDR3 sequence (DNA): TGTGCCAGCAGTTTCTGGGGGGGAGGCACAGATACGCAGTATTTT.